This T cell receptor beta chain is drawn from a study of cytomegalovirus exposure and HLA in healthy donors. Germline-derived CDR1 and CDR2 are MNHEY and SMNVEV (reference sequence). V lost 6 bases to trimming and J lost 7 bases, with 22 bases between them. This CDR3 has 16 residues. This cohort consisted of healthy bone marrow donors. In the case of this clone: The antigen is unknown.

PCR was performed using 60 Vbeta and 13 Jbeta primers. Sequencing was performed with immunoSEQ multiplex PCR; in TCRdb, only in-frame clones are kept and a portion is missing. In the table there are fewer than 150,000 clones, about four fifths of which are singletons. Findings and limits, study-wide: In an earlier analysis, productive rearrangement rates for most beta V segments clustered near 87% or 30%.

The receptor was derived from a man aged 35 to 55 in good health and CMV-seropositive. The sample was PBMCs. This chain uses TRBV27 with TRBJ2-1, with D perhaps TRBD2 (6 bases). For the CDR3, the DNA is TGTGCCAGCAGCCGAACTGGGGGAGGACCTATAAATGAGCAGTTCTTC. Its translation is CASSRTGGGPINEQFF.